The 25 T cell receptor beta chains below all came from one sample that was sequenced in a study of OX40 agonist ivuxolimab in advanced cancers. The method was immunoSEQ multiplex PCR; TCRdb's version includes in-frame clones alone and lacks a portion of them. The sample includes roughly 46,000 clones, around nine tenths of them seen just once. The sequences come from CD4+ or CD8+ T cells sorted from blood, collected in a trial of the OX40 agonist ivuxolimab. The source is an adult with an advanced solid tumor such as melanoma, head and neck, liver or kidney cancer.

The chain recombines TRBV5-6 with TRBJ2-7; TRBD2 might be the D (5 bases). Deletions cut 0 bases from V and 12 bases from J, with 13 bases between. This CDR3 is built from 12 residues. Germline V gene data show CDR1 as SGHDT and CDR2 as YYEEEE. This CDR3 is CASSLASGEGYF. The CDR3 coding sequence is TGTGCCAGCAGCTTGGCATCAGGTGAGGGGTACTTC.

The chain employs TRBV11-2 and TRBJ2-5, with TRBD2 identical over 9 bases. Germline V gene lookup returns CDR1 SGHAT and CDR2 FQNNGV. With 5 bases clipped from V and 1 base from J, the junction kept 8 bases outside the gene matches. This CDR3 comprises 16 residues. This CDR3 reads CASSLGRGRGQETQYF. In DNA form, the CDR3 reads TGTGCCAGCAGCCTAGGACGCGGGAGGGGCCAAGAGACCCAGTACTTC.

J is TRBJ2-7 and V is TRBV23-1; 9 nucleotides match TRBD1. TRBV23-1 is placed among ORFs of uncertain function. The CDR3 consists of 16 residues. J lost 4 bases, V lost 3 bases, and 10 bases had no gene match. CDR3 DNA sequence: TGCGCCAGCAGTCATTACCGGGACAGGGAATTTTACGAGCAGTACTTC. Translating gives CASSHYRDREFYEQYF.

This chain links TRBV6-1 with TRBJ1-4; D unclear. Germline V gives CDR1 MNHNS, CDR2 SASEGT. The CDR3 consists of 14 residues. Trimming left V 1 base short and J 5 bases short, with 8 bases between. The CDR3 here is CASSEGNSNEKLFF. In nucleotides, the CDR3 is TGTGCCAGCAGTGAAGGGAACTCAAATGAAAAACTGTTTTTT.

The rearrangement links TRBV18 to TRBJ2-5; TRBD1 might be the D (6 bases). Germline-derived CDR1 and CDR2 are KGHSH and LQKENI. The ends were cut back, 4 bases at V and 2 bases at J, with 17 bases in the middle. The CDR3 has 16 amino acids. The CDR3 region is CASSHLGAGAQETQYF. Written as DNA, the CDR3 is TGTGCCAGCTCACACCTAGGAGCAGGGGCTCAAGAGACCCAGTACTTC.

The chain recombines TRBV5-4 with TRBJ2-2; weak D call: TRBD2 (6 bases). The CDR3 extends over 15 amino acids. The germline V gene encodes CDR1 SGHNT and CDR2 YYREEE (reference sequence). Between the trimmed V and J ends, which lost 2 bases and 3 bases, there was a span of 11 bases. The CDR3 here is CASSFDRLDTGELFF. Here the CDR3 DNA reads TGTGCCAGCAGCTTCGACAGACTAGACACCGGGGAGCTGTTTTTT. The whole variable domain, remainder taken from reference TRBV5-4 and TRBJ2-2, is ETGVTQSPTHLIKTRGQQVTLRCSSQSGHNTVSWYQQALGQGPQFIFQYYREEENGRGNFPPRFSGLQFPNYSSELNVNALELDDSALYLCASSFDRLDTGELFFGEGSRLTVL.

The rearrangement links TRBV4-1 to TRBJ2-1, with 10 bases fitting TRBD2. The CDR3 has 17 residues. The germline V gene encodes CDR1 MGHRA and CDR2 YSYEKL. V was clipped by 5 bases and J by 2 bases; unmatched bases: 9. Here the CDR3 DNA reads TGCGCCAGCAGCTACCTAGCGGGAGCGGGGGCCTACAATGAGCAGTTCTTC. Its protein product is CASSYLAGAGAYNEQFF.

The chain couples TRBV2 to TRBJ2-3; 8 bases map to TRBD2. Trimming took 10 bases from V and 0 from J; bases not matched to a gene: 9. The CDR3 sequence is 15 residues long. Germline V gene sequence: CDR1 SNHLY, CDR2 FYNNEI. CDR3 protein: CATGGARGSTDTQYF. CDR3 coding DNA: TGTGCCACCGGGGGGGCGAGGGGAAGCACAGATACGCAGTATTTT.

CDR3 sequence: CASSMWGTGELFF. Here the CDR3 DNA reads TGTGCCAGTAGTATGTGGGGAACCGGGGAGCTGTTTTTT. The chain combines TRBV19 with TRBJ2-2, with D hard to call. Per germline, CDR1 LNHDA and CDR2 SQIVND (reference sequence). V was shortened by 3 bases and J by 5 bases, with 7 bases between the two germline ends. The CDR3 contains 13 residues.

The chain combines TRBV14 with TRBJ1-1, with a possible D match to TRBD1 (5 bases). In germline, CDR1 is SGHDN, CDR2 FVKESK. The germline V and J ends were trimmed by 6 bases and 4 bases, with 12 bases remaining between them. The CDR3 consists of 13 residues. CDR3 region: CASSLSGGTEAFF. CDR3 coding DNA: TGTGCCAGCAGTCTTTCGGGGGGCACTGAAGCTTTCTTT.

This chain connects TRBV5-1 to TRBJ1-2; possibly TRBD1 for D (6 bases). V lost 0 bases, J lost 4 bases, and 22 bases lay in between. The CDR3 is 18 amino acids. Germline V CDR1 and CDR2: SGHRS, YFSETQ. CDR3 DNA: TGCGCCAGCAGCTTGGACTACCCCGTGGCGGGGGCGGGCTATGGCTACACCTTC. Its protein product is CASSLDYPVAGAGYGYTF.

The chain has TRBV18 and TRBJ2-1; TRBD1 matches at 10 bases. The germline V gene encodes CDR1 KGHSH and CDR2 LQKENI. The length of the CDR3 is 17 residues. With 2 bases clipped from V and 5 bases from J, the junction kept 9 bases outside the gene matches. The CDR3 DNA follows: TGTGCCAGCTCACCAATTGCGCGGACAGGGGGGAACAATGAGCAGTTCTTC. This sequence encodes CASSPIARTGGNNEQFF. The full variable domain, its missing parts supplied by reference TRBV18 and TRBJ2-1, is NAGVMQNPRHLVRRRGQEARLRCSPMKGHSHVYWYRQLPEEGLKFMVYLQKENIIDESGMPKERFSAEFPKEGPSILRIQQVVRGDSAAYFCASSPIARTGGNNEQFFGPGTRLTVL.

The V and J genes are TRBV4-1 and TRBJ2-7; 9 nucleotides agree with TRBD1. Trimming at V came to 0 bases and at J to 0 bases, leaving 6 bases not matched to a gene. The CDR3 is 17 residues long. From germline, CDR1 is MGHRA and CDR2 YSYEKL. In nucleotides, the CDR3 is TGCGCCAGCAGCCAAGATGAACAGGGGGCAAACTCCTACGAGCAGTACTTC. It yields the protein CASSQDEQGANSYEQYF.

The chain recombines TRBV11-2 with TRBJ2-1, with 11 positions matching TRBD2. CDR1 and CDR2 from the germline V gene are SGHAT and FQNNGV. This CDR3 is built from 19 residues. Unmatched junction bases numbered 12, after V lost 5 bases and J lost 0 bases. This CDR3 reads CASSPAGTSGKSSYNEQFF. The CDR3 bases are TGTGCCAGCAGCCCAGCCGGGACTAGCGGCAAAAGCTCCTACAATGAGCAGTTCTTC.

This rearrangement joins TRBV28 to TRBJ1-1, with D possibly matching TRBD1 (6 bases). This CDR3 region has 15 residues. The germline V gene has CDR1 MDHEN and CDR2 SYDVKM. V lost 3 bases to trimming and J lost 2 bases, with 13 bases between them. The CDR3 bases are TGTGCCAGCAGTTTGTCCGGGACAAAAAACACTGAAGCTTTCTTT. Translation: CASSLSGTKNTEAFF.

The chain uses TRBV6-5 and TRBJ1-4, with D unresolved. The CDR3 spans 14 residues. CDR1 MNHEY and CDR2 SVGAGI come from the germline V gene. V dropped 5 bases and J dropped 0 bases, with 7 bases sitting between them. CDR3 sequence: CASSATATNEKLFF. CDR3 in DNA: TGTGCCAGCAGTGCAACTGCAACTAATGAAAAACTGTTTTTT.

The chain recombines TRBV5-1 with TRBJ2-7, with 7 bases identical to TRBD2. The CDR3 consists of 15 residues. Trimming at V came to 4 bases and at J to 4 bases, leaving 11 bases not matched to a gene. The germline CDR1 and CDR2 sequences are SGHRS and YFSETQ. The CDR3 coding sequence is TGCGCCAGCAGCCCCGGGGGTAGGGAGGGATACGAGCAGTACTTC. Its translation is CASSPGGREGYEQYF.

The chain is built from TRBV5-8 and TRBJ2-1; 12 nucleotides line up with TRBD2. Per germline, CDR1 SGHTS and CDR2 YDEGEE. After removal of 7 bases from V and 2 bases from J, the junction contained 7 bases not matched to a gene. The CDR3 has 16 residues. DNA of the CDR3: TGTGCCAGCCTACCTAGCGGGAGGGCCCCCTACAATGAGCAGTTCTTC. Its translation is CASLPSGRAPYNEQFF.

CDR3 nucleotides: TGCGCCAGCAGCTTGGAGGGACAACAACCCCTCCACTTT. Translation: CASSLEGQQPLHF. The rearrangement links TRBV5-1 to TRBJ1-6, with a tentative D call TRBD1 (6 bases). CDR1 SGHRS and CDR2 YFSETQ come from the germline V gene. V dropped 0 bases and J dropped 12 bases, with 10 bases sitting between them. The CDR3 runs 13 residues.

V gene TRBV18 combines with J gene TRBJ1-2, with 7 bases lining up with TRBD1. Germline loops: CDR1 KGHSH, CDR2 LQKENI. The CDR3 covers 15 residues. V was clipped by 6 bases and J by 2 bases; unmatched bases: 9. The CDR3 DNA is TGTGCCAGCTCCTCGGGTTTCAGGGGGAACTATGGCTACACCTTC. Translation: CASSSGFRGNYGYTF.

V and J are TRBV6-5 and TRBJ2-3; D is ambiguous. This CDR3 region has 15 residues. Germline CDR1 and CDR2: MNHEY and SVGAGI. V lost 2 bases and J 4 bases, leaving 13 bases between the germline ends. This chain's CDR3 is CASSYDGSPPDTQYF. The DNA of the CDR3 is TGTGCCAGCAGTTACGACGGCTCCCCCCCAGATACGCAGTATTTT.

The chain couples TRBV7-9 to TRBJ1-2; D might be TRBD1 (6 bases). Germline assignment: CDR1 SEHNR and CDR2 FQNEAQ (reference sequence). The CDR3 has 13 amino acids. V lost 4 bases, J lost 6 bases, and 12 bases lay in between. CDR3 nucleotides: TGTGCCAGCAGCTCAGACAGGACCCATGGCTACACCTTC. This codes for CASSSDRTHGYTF.

This clone was observed a few times. J is TRBJ2-1 and V is TRBV23-1; 7 bases agree with TRBD1. TRBV23-1 is annotated as an ORF whose role is uncertain. The CDR3 has 17 amino acids. With 1 base clipped from V and 6 bases from J, the junction kept 12 bases outside the gene matches. The CDR3: CASSQLVKDRRGNEQFF. The DNA of the CDR3 is TGCGCCAGCAGTCAATTGGTGAAGGACAGGCGAGGCAATGAGCAGTTCTTC.

This chain connects TRBV15 to TRBJ1-5; 9 nucleotides match TRBD1. The CDR3 totals 15 residues. Germline values: CDR1 LNHNV, CDR2 YYDKDF (reference sequence). The V segment lost 5 bases and the J segment 3 bases; nucleotides outside the gene matches: 5. The CDR3 here is CATSHGTGNNQPQHF. The DNA of the CDR3 is TGTGCCACCAGCCACGGGACAGGGAACAATCAGCCCCAGCATTTT.

A single count supports this clone. The V and J genes are TRBV5-1 and TRBJ2-1; 10 bases are a match to TRBD2. The CDR3 consists of 14 residues. Germline CDR1 and CDR2: SGHRS and YFSETQ. J lost 3 bases, V lost 4 bases, and 1 base had no gene match. As DNA, the CDR3 is TGCGCCAGCAGCCTAGCGGGGGACTACAATGAGCAGTTCTTC. Translated: CASSLAGDYNEQFF.